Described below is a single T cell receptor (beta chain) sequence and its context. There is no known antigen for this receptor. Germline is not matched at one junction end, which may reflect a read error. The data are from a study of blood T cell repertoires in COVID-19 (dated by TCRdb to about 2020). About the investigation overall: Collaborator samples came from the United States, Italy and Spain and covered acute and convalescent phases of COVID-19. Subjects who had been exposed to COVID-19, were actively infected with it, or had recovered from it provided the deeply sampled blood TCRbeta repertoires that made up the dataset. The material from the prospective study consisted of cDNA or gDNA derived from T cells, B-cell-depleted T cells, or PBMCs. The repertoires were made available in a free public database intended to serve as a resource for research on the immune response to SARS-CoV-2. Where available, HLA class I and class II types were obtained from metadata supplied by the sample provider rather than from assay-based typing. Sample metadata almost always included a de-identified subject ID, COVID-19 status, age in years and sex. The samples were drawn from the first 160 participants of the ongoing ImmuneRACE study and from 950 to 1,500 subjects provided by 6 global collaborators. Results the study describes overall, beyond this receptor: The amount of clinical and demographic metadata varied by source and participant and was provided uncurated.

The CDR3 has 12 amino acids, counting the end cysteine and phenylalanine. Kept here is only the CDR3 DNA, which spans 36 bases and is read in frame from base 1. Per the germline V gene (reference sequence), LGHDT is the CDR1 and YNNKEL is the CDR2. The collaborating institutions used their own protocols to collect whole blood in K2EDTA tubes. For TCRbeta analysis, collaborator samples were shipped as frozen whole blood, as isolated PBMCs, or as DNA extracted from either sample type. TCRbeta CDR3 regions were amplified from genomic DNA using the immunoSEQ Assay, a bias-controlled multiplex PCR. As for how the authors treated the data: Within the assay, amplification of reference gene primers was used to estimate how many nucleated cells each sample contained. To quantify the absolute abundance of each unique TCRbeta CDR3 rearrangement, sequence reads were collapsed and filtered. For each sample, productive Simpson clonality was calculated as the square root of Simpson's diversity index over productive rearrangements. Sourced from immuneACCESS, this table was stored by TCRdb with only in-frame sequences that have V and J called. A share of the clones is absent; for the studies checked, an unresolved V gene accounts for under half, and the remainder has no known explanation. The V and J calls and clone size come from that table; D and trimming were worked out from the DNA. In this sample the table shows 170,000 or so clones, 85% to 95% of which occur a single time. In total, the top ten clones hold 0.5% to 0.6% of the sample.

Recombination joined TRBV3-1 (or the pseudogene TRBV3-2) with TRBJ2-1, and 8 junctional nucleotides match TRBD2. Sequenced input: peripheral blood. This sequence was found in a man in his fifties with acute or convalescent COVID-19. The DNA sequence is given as TGTGCCAGCAGCCAAGAGGGGCGGGGGGTCATCTTC. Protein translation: CASSQEGRGVIF.